Below are 24 T cell receptor beta chains sequenced from a single sample in a study of blood T cells in healthy people across ages. Then a second PCR, running roughly 7 to 12 cycles, was carried out with a sample-barcoded 5' primer and a J-beta primer mix. TCRdb itself ran the 5' RACE reads through MiXCR, one entry per CDR3 protein. Here the sample spans hundreds of thousands of distinct CDR3 sequences, more than 20% being singletons. Sequencing was done on a sample of blood. The receptor set was obtained from a man between 65 and 85 years old in good health.

This sequence joins TRBV6-4 and TRBJ2-3; unclear D gene. Germline V lookup: CDR1 MRHNA, CDR2 SNTAGT. V dropped 3 bases and J dropped 0 bases, with 25 bases sitting between them. CDR3 size: 20 residues. The CDR3 protein is CASSDRPRRSPDPSTDTQYF. In DNA form, the CDR3 reads TGTGCCAGCAGTGATCGCCCGAGGCGGAGCCCCGACCCTAGCACAGATACGCAGTATTTT.

This chain links TRBV7-2 with TRBJ1-1, with 8 nucleotides matching TRBD1. V lost 5 bases and J lost 4; bases outside the gene matches: 6. Germline CDR1 reads SGHTA; CDR2 reads FQGNSA. The CDR3 spans 14 residues. The CDR3 reads CASSLQGVSTEAFF. The CDR3 bases are TGTGCCAGCAGCCTACAGGGGGTTAGCACTGAAGCTTTCTTT. The entire variable domain, with the rest obtained from reference TRBV7-2 and TRBJ1-1, is as follows: GAGVSQSPSNKVTEKGKDVELRCDPISGHTALYWYRQSLGQGLEFLIYFQGNSAPDKSGLPSDRFSAERTGGSVSTLTIQRTQQEDSAVYLCASSLQGVSTEAFFGQGTRLTVV.

The rearrangement uses TRBV20-1 and TRBJ2-5; possibly TRBD2 for D (5 bases). The J call may be incorrect, as the DNA end agrees better with TRBJ2-1. Per the germline V gene, CDR1 is DFQATT and CDR2 is SNEGSKA (reference sequence). The CDR3 extends over 15 amino acids. The CDR3 is CSAHPQRQVYNEQFF. CDR3 DNA sequence: TGCAGTGCACACCCCCAGCGGCAGGTTTACAATGAGCAGTTCTTC.

This clonotype was recorded a few times. J is TRBJ2-1 and V is TRBV9, with unresolved D. The ends were cut back, 0 bases at V and 3 bases at J, with 7 bases in the middle. Looked up from germline, CDR1 is SGDLS and CDR2 is YYNGEE. The CDR3 length is 14 residues. CDR3 nucleotides: TGTGCCAGCAGCGTAGACCCAATCTACAATGAGCAGTTCTTC. Translation: CASSVDPIYNEQFF.

This clonotype was seen many times. The chain recombines TRBV3-1 with TRBJ2-7; D perhaps matches TRBD1 (5 bases). Trimming pared 0 bases from V and 3 bases from J, leaving 12 bases between. Germline V gives CDR1 LGHDT, CDR2 YNNKEL (reference sequence). The CDR3 totals 15 residues. CDR3 in DNA: TGTGCCAGCAGCCAAGAAAAGGGGCCCCACTACGAGCAGTACTTC. As protein: CASSQEKGPHYEQYF.

The chain is built from TRBV18 and TRBJ2-7; 14 positions agree with TRBD2. Germline V lookup: CDR1 KGHSH, CDR2 LQKENI. V was pared by 4 bases and J by 6 bases, with 11 bases of the junction left unmatched. This CDR3 has 17 amino acids. The CDR3 here is CASSQKGLAGEVTEQYF. The CDR3 coding sequence is TGTGCCAGCTCACAAAAGGGACTAGCGGGAGAAGTAACCGAGCAGTACTTC.

A few counts support this clonotype. The rearrangement uses TRBV7-9 and TRBJ2-3; 10 bases fit TRBD2. This CDR3 region has 16 residues. Germline CDR1 reads SEHNR; CDR2 reads FQNEAQ (reference sequence). J gave up 0 bases and V 5 bases, and 5 bases lay outside the gene matches. The CDR3 region has the DNA TGTGCCAGCAGCCGGATACTAGCGGGGAGCACAGATACGCAGTATTTT. Translation gives CASSRILAGSTDTQYF.

This clonotype was seen a few times. The chain recombines TRBV12-3 or TRBV12-4 with TRBJ1-4, with 7 bases aligning to TRBD1. V lost 5 bases and J lost 0; bases outside the gene matches: 3. This CDR3 is 15 amino acids long. The CDR3 DNA reads as TGTGCCAGCAGTAGTGGGACAGCAACTAATGAAAAACTGTTTTTT. Translated, it gives CASSSGTATNEKLFF.

This clonotype has more than one count but fewer than ten. The J gene is TRBJ1-1, the V gene TRBV18, with TRBD1 matching 9 bases. Germline lookup yields CDR1 KGHSH and CDR2 LQKENI. V dropped 3 bases and J dropped 3; count of bases not matched to a gene: 2. The CDR3 loop spans 14 amino acids. DNA for the CDR3: TGTGCCAGCTCACCCGGGACAGGGTACACTGAAGCTTTCTTT. Protein: CASSPGTGYTEAFF. Full variable domain (outside the CDR3, taken from reference TRBV18 and TRBJ1-1): NAGVMQNPRHLVRRRGQEARLRCSPMKGHSHVYWYRQLPEEGLKFMVYLQKENIIDESGMPKERFSAEFPKEGPSILRIQQVVRGDSAAYFCASSPGTGYTEAFFGQGTRLTVV.

CDR3 nucleotide sequence: TGTGCCTGGAGTTCCGGGACAAATAGATTGAACACTGAAGCTTTCTTT. Its protein product is CAWSSGTNRLNTEAFF. The chain carries TRBV30 and TRBJ1-1; the D gene is possibly TRBD1 (6 bases). CDR1 GTSNPN and CDR2 SVGIG come from the germline V gene (reference sequence). The CDR3 covers 16 residues. The V end was cut by 2 bases, the J end by 0 bases, with 16 bases between.

The chain uses TRBV5-5 and TRBJ2-6; no clear D gene. The CDR3 contains 19 residues. V lost 3 bases to trimming and J lost 1 base, with 20 bases between them. The germline V gene has CDR1 SGHKS and CDR2 YYEKEE (reference sequence). The CDR3 loop reads CASSWTWDPNASGANVLTF. CDR3 in DNA: TGTGCCAGCAGCTGGACGTGGGATCCCAACGCATCTGGGGCCAACGTCCTGACTTTC.

The chain couples TRBV2 to TRBJ1-5; D might be TRBD1 (5 bases). Germline V lookup: CDR1 SNHLY, CDR2 FYNNEI. Trimming pared 1 base from V and 4 bases from J, leaving 11 bases between. The CDR3 has 15 amino acids. The CDR3 DNA sequence: TGTGCCAGCAGTGAAGAACAGGCCTATAATCAGCCCCAGCATTTT. Translation: CASSEEQAYNQPQHF.

This chain connects TRBV4-3 to TRBJ1-1, with D perhaps matching TRBD1 (5 bases). CDR1 and CDR2 from the germline V gene are LGHNA and YSLEER. CDR3 length: 16 amino acids. Trimming left V 0 bases short and J 5 bases short, with 16 bases between. For the CDR3, the DNA is TGCGCCAGCAGCCAAGATCATTTGGGGGGGAGAACTGAAGCTTTCTTT. Translated: CASSQDHLGGRTEAFF.

The gene calls are TRBV12-3 or TRBV12-4 and TRBJ2-5, with D unresolved. The CDR3 has 12 amino acids. Trimming removed 6 bases from V and 4 bases from J, with 9 bases in between. The CDR3 nucleotides read TGTGCCAGCAGGGCTGAAGTAGAGACCCAGTACTTC. Translating gives CASRAEVETQYF.

The rearrangement uses TRBV7-9 and TRBJ2-7; 9 bases fit TRBD2. The CDR3 covers 15 residues. The V and J ends lost 9 bases and 0 bases, in that order; junction bases with no gene match: 9. Germline CDR1 reads SEHNR; CDR2 reads FQNEAQ (reference sequence). CDR3 nucleotides: TGTGCCAGTAGCGCTAGCGGGGCAGGCTCCTACGAGCAGTACTTC. Residues: CASSASGAGSYEQYF. The whole variable domain, remainder taken from reference TRBV7-9 and TRBJ2-7, is DTGVSQNPRHKITKRGQNVTFRCDPISEHNRLYWYRQTLGQGPEFLTYFQNEAQLEKSRLLSDRFSAERPKGSFSTLEIQRTEQGDSAMYLCASSASGAGSYEQYFGPGTRLTVT.

The rearrangement joins TRBV6-1 to TRBJ2-1; 7 bases agree with TRBD1. Germline V gene data show CDR1 as MNHNS and CDR2 as SASEGT. The CDR3 covers 15 residues. V lost 2 bases, J lost 4 bases, and 5 bases stayed unmatched. Here the CDR3 DNA reads TGTGCCAGCAGTGAAATGGGGACAGCTTACAATGAGCAGTTCTTC. Protein sequence: CASSEMGTAYNEQFF.

This chain uses TRBV29-1 with TRBJ2-5; no clear D. Germline lookup yields CDR1 SQVTM and CDR2 ANQGSEA. This CDR3 region has 13 residues. V was cut by 4 bases and J by 4 bases, with 13 bases left in between. In DNA, the CDR3 is TGCAGCGTTGTAGGCCAAATGGGAGAGACCCAGTACTTC. Its translation: CSVVGQMGETQYF.

This rearrangement joins TRBV10-3 to TRBJ2-1; D is unclear. The V end was cut by 4 bases, the J end by 5 bases, with 18 bases between. The germline CDR1 and CDR2 sequences are ENHRY and SYGVKD. CDR3 size: 16 residues. The DNA of the CDR3 is TGTGCCATCAGTGCTGGTTTAGTAATTCGGGACAATGAGCAGTTCTTC. This translates into CAISAGLVIRDNEQFF.

This clonotype was counted between two and nine times. The chain couples TRBV4-1 to TRBJ2-1; 10 bases match TRBD2. This CDR3 spans 15 amino acids. With V trimmed by 1 base and J by 8 bases, 5 bases remained unmatched. Germline V gives CDR1 MGHRA, CDR2 YSYEKL. In DNA, the CDR3 is TGCGCCAGCAGCCAAGGAAGCGGGAGGGGGGATGAGCAGTTCTTC. Protein: CASSQGSGRGDEQFF.

This clonotype has more than one count but fewer than ten. This chain links TRBV21-1 with TRBJ2-7; the tabulated D call, TRBD1, remains unverified against the DNA. TRBV21-1 is marked as a pseudogene. The CDR3 runs to 15 residues. CDR3 DNA: TGTGCCAGCAGCAAATCTACGGGGGCTATCTACGAGCAGTACTTC. Its protein is CASSKSTGAIYEQYF.

This clonotype was seen a handful of times. This chain connects TRBV6-5 to TRBJ1-6; TRBD1 is a possible D gene (6 bases). The CDR3 sequence is 14 residues long. CDR1 is MNHEY, CDR2 SVGAGI, per germline. V lost 7 bases to trimming and J lost 9 bases, with 16 bases between them. In DNA, the CDR3 is TGTGCCAGCAACCGGGCCGAGGGGGGTTCACCCCTCCACTTT. Protein product: CASNRAEGGSPLHF.

Remarks on this clonotype: The CDR3 end shows no conserved phenylalanine or tryptophan, and so a read error is likely. This chain uses TRBV12-3 or TRBV12-4 with TRBJ2-7, with D hard to call. The CDR3 runs to 13 residues. The V end was cut by 3 bases, the J end by 5 bases, with 11 bases between. The CDR3 DNA is TGTGCCAGCAGTTTGGGTCAGTGGGACGAGCAGTACCTC. It yields the protein CASSLGQWDEQYL.

This clonotype occurred a few times. The chain is built from TRBV6-5 and TRBJ2-1, with D hard to call. TRBJ2-7 matches the DNA end more closely, so the J call is doubtful. The CDR3 runs 13 residues. Germline V gene data show CDR1 as MNHEY and CDR2 as SVGAGI. CDR3 coding DNA: TGTGCCAGCAGTTACGGGCAGAACTACGAGCAGTACTTC. Protein: CASSYGQNYEQYF.

J is TRBJ2-2 and V is TRBV9, with D maybe TRBD1 (6 bases). Trimming pared 5 bases from V and 1 base from J, leaving 12 bases between. CDR1 and CDR2 from the germline V gene are SGDLS and YYNGEE. The length of the CDR3 is 15 residues. CDR3 residues: CASSSGQMNTGELFF. The CDR3 DNA is TGTGCCAGCAGTTCAGGACAGATGAACACCGGGGAGCTGTTTTTT.